The sequence of this T cell receptor (beta chain) was determined in a study of CD8+ T cells in alopecia areata. Whole-study findings and limits: Scalp samples also yield sequences of resident alphabeta T cells from normal skin. Between patients, shared TCR sequences were less clear than in mice. This was possibly due in part to HLA diversity in the patient population.

About this clone itself: Its antigen is still unknown.

Extraction and reverse transcription of RNA yielded cDNA as the sequencing template. Generated by immunoSEQ multiplex PCR, the TCRdb table keeps only in-frame clones and is missing some. The sample contains 150,000 to 200,000 clones, around 54% of which appear only once. CD4+ and CD8+ T cells were sorted from PBMCs stained for CD3, CD4 and CD8. The source is a human donor in good health. What was sequenced was CD4+ T cells sorted from blood.

The CDR3 coding sequence is TGCGCCAGCAGCCACCCCGTGAGGGGACAGGGGCAATATGGCTACACCTTC. The encoded protein is CASSHPVRGQGQYGYTF. The chain carries TRBV4-1 and TRBJ1-2, with 10 nucleotides matching TRBD1. This CDR3 spans 17 amino acids. V was pared by 3 bases and J by 5 bases, with 12 bases of the junction left unmatched. Germline V gene data show CDR1 as MGHRA and CDR2 as YSYEKL.